Presented here are 15 T cell receptor beta chains from one specimen sequenced in a study of T cells in Graves' hyperthyroidism and ophthalmopathy. Amplified TCR beta CDR3 regions came from RNA transcripts. The HTBI primer set was used in a first-round RT-PCR of the TCR CDR3. TCRdb reprocessed the multiplex PCR reads via MiXCR and lists one record per CDR3 protein. The table has roughly 570,000 distinct CDR3 sequences, around 46% seen once; the top ten hold around 19%. The specimen was peripheral blood or thyroid tissue (not recorded which). Receptors originate from an adult woman with Graves' disease, either hyperthyroidism or ophthalmopathy (not recorded which).

This clonotype was seen ten or more times. The chain joins TRBV6-6 to TRBJ2-7; D uncertain. V shed 4 bases and J shed 2 bases, with 12 bases lying between them. The CDR3 consists of 14 residues. Germline V lookup: CDR1 MNHNY, CDR2 SVGAGI (reference sequence). CDR3 amino acids: CASSSGRSTYEQYF. In DNA, the CDR3 is TGTGCCAGCAGTTCCGGCAGGAGCACCTACGAGCAGTACTTC.

A remark on this clonotype: With a much larger clone just one base away, this may be a read error. The V and J genes are TRBV11-2 and TRBJ2-7; 7 nucleotides line up with TRBD2. Germline V lookup: CDR1 SGHAT, CDR2 FQNNGV. The CDR3 loop spans 12 amino acids. The CDR3 loop is CASSLAALVPCF. The CDR3 DNA reads TGTGCCAGCAGCCTAGCGGCCCTCGTGCCGTGCTTC.

This clonotype came up many times. The chain couples TRBV15 to TRBJ2-2; D may match TRBD1 or TRBD2 (5 bases each). The CDR3 consists of 13 residues. Trimming cost V 5 bases and J 6 bases, with 10 bases left between them. Germline-derived CDR1 and CDR2 are LNHNV and YYDKDF (reference sequence). CDR3 protein: CATSRRGAGELFF. The DNA for the CDR3 is TGTGCCACCAGCCGGAGAGGGGCCGGGGAGCTGTTTTTT.

The chain carries TRBV10-3 and TRBJ2-6; D uncertain. Germline-derived CDR1 and CDR2 are ENHRY and SYGVKD. The ends were cut back, 4 bases at V and 0 bases at J, with 10 bases in the middle. This CDR3 is 16 amino acids long. Here the CDR3 reads CAISVGQISGANVLTF. The CDR3 coding sequence is TGTGCCATCAGTGTAGGGCAGATCTCTGGGGCCAACGTCCTGACTTTC.

The chain joins TRBV24-1 to TRBJ2-5; 9 nucleotides match TRBD1. V lost 8 bases, J lost 9 bases, and 12 bases stayed unmatched. The CDR3 runs 14 residues. Germline CDR1 KGHDR, CDR2 SFDVKD. CDR3 DNA: TGTGCCACCATGGGCACAGGGGGCGGGCAGCCCCAGTACTTC. Its protein product is CATMGTGGGQPQYF.

V is TRBV7-9 and J is TRBJ2-5; 7 bases are a match to TRBD1. Germline V gene lookup returns CDR1 SEHNR and CDR2 FQNEAQ (reference sequence). The CDR3 is 15 residues long. V gave up 4 bases and J gave up 5 bases; unmatched junction bases: 10. CDR3 nucleotide sequence: TGTGCCAGCAGCTCCATACAGGGGTTTGGTGAGACCCAGTACTTC. It translates to CASSSIQGFGETQYF.

The CDR3 loop reads CSVEQVHEQYF. The CDR3 nucleotides read TGCAGCGTTGAGCAGGTTCACGAGCAGTACTTC. V is TRBV29-1 and J is TRBJ2-7, with unresolved D. Germline assignment: CDR1 SQVTM and CDR2 ANQGSEA. The CDR3 loop spans 11 amino acids. Trimming removed 3 bases at V and 5 bases at J, with 8 bases between.

This clonotype was recorded many times. This sequence joins TRBV12-3 or TRBV12-4 and TRBJ1-5; 8 nucleotides match TRBD1. The CDR3 loop spans 15 amino acids. The J segment lost 5 bases and the V segment lost 1 base, leaving 4 bases of the junction unmatched. The CDR3 sequence is CASSLDRGNYQPQHF. In DNA, the CDR3 is TGTGCCAGCAGTTTAGACAGGGGGAACTATCAGCCCCAGCATTTT.

This chain links TRBV9 with TRBJ2-3, with 7 bases matching TRBD1. J was trimmed by 4 bases and V by 7 bases; bases with no gene match: 12. The germline V gene encodes CDR1 SGDLS and CDR2 YYNGEE. This CDR3 comprises 15 residues. The CDR3 sequence: CASSTTGASPDTQYF. The DNA of the CDR3 is TGTGCCAGCTCGACAACAGGGGCCTCCCCAGATACGCAGTATTTT.

This clonotype was seen at least ten times. V gene TRBV9 combines with J gene TRBJ2-2, with TRBD2 as a possible D gene (6 bases). Germline CDR1 and CDR2: SGDLS and YYNGEE. V was shortened by 3 bases and J by 4 bases, with 13 bases between the two germline ends. The CDR3 loop spans 15 amino acids. This chain's CDR3 is CASSADGLSTGELFF. The CDR3 bases are TGTGCCAGCAGCGCCGACGGACTATCCACCGGGGAGCTGTTTTTT.

This clonotype was observed at least ten times. The chain uses TRBV2 and TRBJ1-1; TRBD1 is a possible D gene (5 bases). The V gene's germline CDR1 is SNHLY and CDR2 FYNNEI. The CDR3 extends over 12 amino acids. Trimming took off 7 bases at V and 5 bases at J, with 11 bases between the two ends. For the CDR3, the DNA is TGTGCCAGCAATGGGGGGGATACTGAAGCTTTCTTT. Translated: CASNGGDTEAFF.

The sample holds many counts of this clonotype. The chain joins TRBV6-6 to TRBJ1-4, with TRBD1 as a possible D gene (5 bases). Trimming pared 3 bases from V and 0 bases from J, leaving 8 bases between. The CDR3 totals 15 residues. Looked up from germline, CDR1 is MNHNY and CDR2 is SVGAGI (reference sequence). The CDR3 loop is CASSYTGATNEKLFF. The CDR3, as DNA: TGTGCCAGCAGTTATACAGGAGCAACTAATGAAAAACTGTTTTTT.

This clonotype showed up many times. The chain employs TRBV7-9 and TRBJ2-5, with D tentatively TRBD1 (6 bases). From germline, CDR1 is SEHNR and CDR2 FQNEAQ (reference sequence). This CDR3 comprises 13 residues. Deletions cut 7 bases from V and 2 bases from J, with 11 bases between. The CDR3 DNA follows: TGTGCCAGCACCAGGACAGTTCAAGAGACCCAGTACTTC. Protein product: CASTRTVQETQYF.

In its sample, this clonotype was seen many times. The genes are TRBV5-1 and TRBJ2-7; TRBD1 matches at 10 bases. Unmatched junction bases numbered 5, after V lost 3 bases and J lost 5 bases. Looked up from germline, CDR1 is SGHRS and CDR2 is YFSETQ. The CDR3 spans 14 residues. The CDR3 DNA follows: TGCGCCAGCAGCTCCGGGGACAGGGGCCACGAGCAGTACTTC. This translates into CASSSGDRGHEQYF.

This clonotype was seen only a few times. The gene calls are TRBV29-1 and TRBJ2-2; 11 bases map to TRBD1. J gave up 5 bases and V 7 bases, and 3 bases lay outside the gene matches. Looked up from germline, CDR1 is SQVTM and CDR2 is ANQGSEA. The CDR3 loop spans 13 amino acids. The CDR3 here is CSAGTGGTGELFF. DNA for the CDR3: TGCAGCGCTGGGACAGGGGGGACCGGGGAGCTGTTTTTT.